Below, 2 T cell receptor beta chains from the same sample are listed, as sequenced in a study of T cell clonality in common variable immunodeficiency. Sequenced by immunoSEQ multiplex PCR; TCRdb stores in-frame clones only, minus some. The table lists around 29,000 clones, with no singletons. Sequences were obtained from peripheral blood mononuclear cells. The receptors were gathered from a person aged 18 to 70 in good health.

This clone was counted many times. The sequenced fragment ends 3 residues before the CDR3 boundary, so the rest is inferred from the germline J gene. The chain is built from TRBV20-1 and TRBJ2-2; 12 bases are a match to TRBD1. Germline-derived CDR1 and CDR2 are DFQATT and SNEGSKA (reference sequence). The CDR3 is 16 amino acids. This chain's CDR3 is CSARDFGTGGAEKLFF. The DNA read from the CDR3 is TGCAGTGCTAGAGATTTTGGGACAGGGGGCGCGGAAAAG.

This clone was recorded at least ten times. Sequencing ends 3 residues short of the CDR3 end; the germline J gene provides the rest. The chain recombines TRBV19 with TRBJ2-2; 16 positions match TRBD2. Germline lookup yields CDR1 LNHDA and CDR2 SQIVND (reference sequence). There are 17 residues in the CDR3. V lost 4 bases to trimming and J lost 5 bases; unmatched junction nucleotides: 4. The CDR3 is CASSKGLAGGLTGELFF. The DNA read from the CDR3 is TGTGCCAGTAGTAAGGGACTAGCGGGAGGGTTGACCGGGGAG.